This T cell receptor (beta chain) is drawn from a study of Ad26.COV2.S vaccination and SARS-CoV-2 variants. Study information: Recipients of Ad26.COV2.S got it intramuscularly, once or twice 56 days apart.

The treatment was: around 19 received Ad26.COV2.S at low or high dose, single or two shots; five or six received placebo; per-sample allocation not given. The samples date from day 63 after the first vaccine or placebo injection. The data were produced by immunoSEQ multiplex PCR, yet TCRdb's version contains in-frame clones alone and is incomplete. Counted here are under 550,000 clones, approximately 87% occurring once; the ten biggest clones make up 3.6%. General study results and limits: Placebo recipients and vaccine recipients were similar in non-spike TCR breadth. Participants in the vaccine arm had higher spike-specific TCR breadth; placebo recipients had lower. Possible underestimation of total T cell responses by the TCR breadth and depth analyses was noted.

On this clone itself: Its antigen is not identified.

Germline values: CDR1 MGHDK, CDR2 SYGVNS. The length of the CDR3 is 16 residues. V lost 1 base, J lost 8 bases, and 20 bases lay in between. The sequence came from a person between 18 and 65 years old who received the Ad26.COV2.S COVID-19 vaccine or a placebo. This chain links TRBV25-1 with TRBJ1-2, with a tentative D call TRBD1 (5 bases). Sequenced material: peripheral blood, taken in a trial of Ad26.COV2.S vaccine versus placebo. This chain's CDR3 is CASSESPIAGIRGYTF. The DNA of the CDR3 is TGTGCCAGCAGTGAATCCCCCATTGCAGGGATTAGGGGCTACACCTTC.